A selection of T cell receptor beta chains follows, all from one sample in a study of cytomegalovirus exposure and HLA in healthy donors. Assay: immunoSEQ multiplex PCR; the TCRdb copy retains only in-frame clones and omits some. The sample has 150,000 to 200,000 clones, roughly 85% seen once. Input material: PBMCs. The receptors come from a male donor in good health and CMV-seropositive. The CDR3 runs from the conserved cysteine through the conserved F or W. Each record gives: V gene, J gene, CDR3 protein.

>TRBV28|TRBJ2-7
CASSRAGTGTYEQYF
>TRBV5-4|TRBJ1-2
CASSLTGGSYGYTF
>TRBV29-1|TRBJ2-5
CSVGGGGGETQYF
>TRBV30|TRBJ1-4
CAWSEGVDEKLFF
>TRBV6-5|TRBJ2-1
CASSYLGQGRNEQFF
>TRBV6-5|TRBJ2-7
CASTAGSYEQYF
>TRBV5-8|TRBJ2-5
CASSLGPDRGQETQYF
>TRBV30|TRBJ2-7
CAWSVGTAGVSYEQYF
>TRBV9|TRBJ2-3
CASSPWTSGGTQYF
>TRBV10-1|TRBJ1-4
CASSRGQLNEKLFF
>TRBV19|TRBJ2-3
CASKAGDFTDTQYF
>TRBV28|TRBJ2-2
CASSLWPGVNTGELFF
>TRBV6-4|TRBJ2-3
CASSVWTGADTQYF
>TRBV4-3|TRBJ2-1
CASSLQRGGFYNEQFF
>TRBV7-9|TRBJ1-1
CASSRDPTGEVAFF
>TRBV7-2|TRBJ2-5
CASTRDRRQETQYF
>TRBV30|TRBJ1-1
CAWSVRDDTEAFF
>TRBV6-1|TRBJ1-5
CASSSEENQPQHF
>TRBV11-2|TRBJ2-3
CASSWGQGSDTQYF
>TRBV19|TRBJ2-1
CARTTPGPRTYEQFF
>TRBV6-6|TRBJ2-7
CASSTSGSYEQYF
>TRBV19|TRBJ1-2
CASSHRGPQGYTF
>TRBV2|TRBJ1-6
CASSLGPAGYNSPLHF
>TRBV30|TRBJ1-5
CAWSRQGDQPQHF
>TRBV4-3|TRBJ1-4
CASSQVQQFNEKLFF
>TRBV5-1|TRBJ2-1
CASSLGGSNNEQFF
>TRBV18|TRBJ1-1
CASSPSTGPRGAEAFF
>TRBV5-1|TRBJ2-3
CASSFGGGSTDTQYF
>TRBV28|TRBJ1-5
CASSSNRGSNQPQHF
>TRBV28|TRBJ2-7
CASSWGLAGMYEQYF
>TRBV19|TRBJ2-7
CASSIDSVSYEQYF
>TRBV9|TRBJ2-4
CASSRNRDRESKNSQYF
>TRBV9|TRBJ2-2
CASSVVSITGELFF
>TRBV21-1|TRBJ2-1
CASSKAWGTTYNEQFF
>TRBV9|TRBJ1-4
CASSVEGRGEKLFF
>TRBV7-9|TRBJ2-7
CASSPQGPIYEQYF
>TRBV5-4|TRBJ2-7
CASSRTDRDNYEQYF
>TRBV7-2|TRBJ2-7
CASSLTSGGTRSYEQYF
>TRBV29-1|TRBJ1-1
CSVEVLRRARGRQVNTEAFF
>TRBV9|TRBJ2-2
CASSVGRIDTGELFF
>TRBV15|.
CATSSVPVDYEQYF
>TRBV5-1|TRBJ1-1
CASNSMGQGGTEAFF
>TRBV18|TRBJ2-1
CASSLKQGSSYNEQFF
>TRBV5-1|TRBJ1-6
CASSPGQGWAPLHF
>TRBV6-1|TRBJ1-2
CASRVTGHGYTF
>TRBV2|TRBJ1-2
CASLGTGAHYGYTF
>TRBV7-9|TRBJ2-5
CASSLRQGFETQYF
>TRBV6-5|TRBJ1-1
CASSYQGSGNTEAFF
>TRBV30|TRBJ2-5
CAWGQGAWETQYF
>TRBV5-1|TRBJ1-2
CASSLNAAQEYGYTF
>TRBV4-3|TRBJ2-7
CASSQGQGISYEQYF
>TRBV14|TRBJ2-3
CASSHLPGTGKLNTQYF
>TRBV25-1|TRBJ2-1
CASSLFDEQFF
>TRBV2|TRBJ1-2
CASGADYGYTF
>TRBV5-4|TRBJ2-1
CASRPDSKSYNEQFF
>TRBV25-1|TRBJ2-1
CASSETFIAGQFF
>TRBV19|TRBJ2-5
CASTPTSGGQETQYF
>TRBV6-4|TRBJ1-2
CASSDPRWGYTF
>TRBV7-2|TRBJ1-1
CASRTGGSMNTEAFF
>TRBV14|TRBJ1-3
CASSHPPGRVSSGNTIYF